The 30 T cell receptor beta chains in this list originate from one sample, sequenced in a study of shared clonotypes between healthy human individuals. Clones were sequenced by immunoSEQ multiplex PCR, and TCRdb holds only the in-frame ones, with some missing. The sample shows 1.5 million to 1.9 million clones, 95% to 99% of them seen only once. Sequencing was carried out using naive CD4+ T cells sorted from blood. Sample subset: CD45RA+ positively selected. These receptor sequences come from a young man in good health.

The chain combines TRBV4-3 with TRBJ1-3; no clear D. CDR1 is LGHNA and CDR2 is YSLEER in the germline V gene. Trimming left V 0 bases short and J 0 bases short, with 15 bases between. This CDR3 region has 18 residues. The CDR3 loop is CASSQDYDWQPSGNTIYF. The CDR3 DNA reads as TGCGCCAGCAGCCAAGATTATGATTGGCAGCCCTCTGGAAACACCATATATTTT.

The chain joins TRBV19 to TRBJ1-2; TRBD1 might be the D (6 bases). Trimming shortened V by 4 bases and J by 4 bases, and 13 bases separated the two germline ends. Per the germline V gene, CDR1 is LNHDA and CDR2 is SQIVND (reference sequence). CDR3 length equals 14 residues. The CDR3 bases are TGTGCCAGTAGTAATGTTGGCAGGGGCTATGGCTACACCTTC. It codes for CASSNVGRGYGYTF.

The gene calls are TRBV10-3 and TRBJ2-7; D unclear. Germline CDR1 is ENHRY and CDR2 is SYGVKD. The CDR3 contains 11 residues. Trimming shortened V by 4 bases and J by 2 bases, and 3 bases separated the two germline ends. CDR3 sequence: CAISGPYEQYF. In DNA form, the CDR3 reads TGTGCCATCAGTGGACCCTACGAGCAGTACTTC.

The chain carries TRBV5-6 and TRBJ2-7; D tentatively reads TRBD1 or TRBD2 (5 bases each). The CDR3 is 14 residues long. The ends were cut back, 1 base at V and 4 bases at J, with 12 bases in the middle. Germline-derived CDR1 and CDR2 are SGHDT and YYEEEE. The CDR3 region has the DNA TGTGCCAGCAGCTTGACGGGGCGGCATTACGAGCAGTACTTC. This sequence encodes CASSLTGRHYEQYF.

The CDR3 sequence: CASSPRRDFYGYTF. As DNA, the CDR3 is TGTGCCAGCAGCCCCCGGAGGGACTTCTATGGCTACACCTTC. The chain uses TRBV16 and TRBJ1-2; D may be TRBD1 (5 bases). CDR3 size: 14 residues. V was pared by 4 bases and J by 4 bases, with 13 bases between. Germline CDR1 KGHSY, CDR2 FQNENV. The full variable domain, with the rest looked up from reference TRBV16 and TRBJ1-2, is GEEVAQTPKHLVRGEGQKAKLYCAPIKGHSYVFWYQQVLKNEFKFLISFQNENVFDETGMPKERFSAKCLPNSPCSLEIQATKLEDSAVYFCASSPRRDFYGYTFGSGTRLTVV.

CDR3 sequence reads: CASSWDPNYEQYF. The CDR3 nucleotides read TGCGCCAGCAGCTGGGACCCAAACTACGAGCAGTACTTC. The V and J genes are TRBV5-1 and TRBJ2-7; tentatively, D is TRBD1 or TRBD2 (5 bases each). CDR3 length: 13 amino acids. V shed 3 bases and J shed 3 bases, with 10 bases lying between them. Germline V CDR1 and CDR2: SGHRS, YFSETQ.

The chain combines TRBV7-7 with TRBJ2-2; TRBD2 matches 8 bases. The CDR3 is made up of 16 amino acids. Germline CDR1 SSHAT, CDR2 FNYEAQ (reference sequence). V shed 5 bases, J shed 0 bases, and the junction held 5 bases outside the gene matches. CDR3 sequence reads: CASSPVSGTNTGELFF. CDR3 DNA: TGTGCCAGCAGCCCAGTTAGCGGGACGAACACCGGGGAGCTGTTTTTT.

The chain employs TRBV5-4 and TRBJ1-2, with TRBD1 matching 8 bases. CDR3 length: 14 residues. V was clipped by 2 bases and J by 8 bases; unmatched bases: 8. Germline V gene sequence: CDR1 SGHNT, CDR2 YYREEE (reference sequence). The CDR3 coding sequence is TGTGCCAGCAGCTTACCGGGACAGGCGTACGGCTACACCTTC. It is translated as CASSLPGQAYGYTF.

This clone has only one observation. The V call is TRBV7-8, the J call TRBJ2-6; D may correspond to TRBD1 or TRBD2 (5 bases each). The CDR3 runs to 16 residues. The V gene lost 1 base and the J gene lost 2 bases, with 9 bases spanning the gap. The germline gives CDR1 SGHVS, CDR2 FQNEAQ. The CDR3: CASSLESGPGANVLTF. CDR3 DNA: TGTGCCAGCAGCTTAGAGTCGGGGCCTGGGGCCAACGTCCTGACTTTC.

The CDR3 here is CASSAGTGVGEQYF. For the CDR3, the DNA is TGTGCCAGCAGTGCCGGGACAGGGGTCGGCGAGCAGTACTTC. This chain joins TRBV28 and TRBJ2-7, with TRBD1 matching 10 bases. The V and J ends lost 5 bases and 6 bases, in that order; junction bases with no gene match: 7. The CDR3 loop spans 14 amino acids. The germline V gene has CDR1 MDHEN and CDR2 SYDVKM.

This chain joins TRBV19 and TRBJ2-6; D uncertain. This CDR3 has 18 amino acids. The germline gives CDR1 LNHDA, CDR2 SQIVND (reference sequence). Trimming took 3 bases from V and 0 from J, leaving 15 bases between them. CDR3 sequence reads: CASSIATPFYSGANVLTF. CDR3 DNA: TGTGCCAGTAGTATCGCGACACCTTTTTACTCTGGGGCCAACGTCCTGACTTTC.

Written as DNA, the CDR3 is TGTGCCAGCATGACCGGGGGGGCCGAGCAGTACTTC. This encodes CASMTGGAEQYF. The V gene is TRBV2, the J gene TRBJ2-7, with 8 bases fitting TRBD2. Germline CDR1 is SNHLY and CDR2 is FYNNEI. With V trimmed by 7 bases and J by 6 bases, 5 bases remained unmatched. The CDR3 loop spans 12 amino acids. The complete variable domain, with remaining parts taken from reference TRBV2 and TRBJ2-7, reads EPEVTQTPSHQVTQMGQEVILRCVPISNHLYFYWYRQILGQKVEFLVSFYNNEISEKSEIFDDQFSVERPDGSNFTLKIRSTKLEDSAMYFCASMTGGAEQYFGPGTRLTVT.

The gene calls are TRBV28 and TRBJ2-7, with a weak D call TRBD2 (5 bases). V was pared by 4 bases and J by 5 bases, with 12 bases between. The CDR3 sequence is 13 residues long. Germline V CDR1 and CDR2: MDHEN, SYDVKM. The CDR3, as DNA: TGTGCCAGCAGTTCCGGGGTGAAGGACGAGCAGTACTTC. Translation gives CASSSGVKDEQYF.

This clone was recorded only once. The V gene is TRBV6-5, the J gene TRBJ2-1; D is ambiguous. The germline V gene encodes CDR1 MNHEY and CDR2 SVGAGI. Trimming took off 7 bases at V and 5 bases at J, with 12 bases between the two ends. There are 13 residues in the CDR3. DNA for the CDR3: TGTGCCAGCAACCGTGCGGCCGACAATGAGCAGTTCTTC. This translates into CASNRAADNEQFF.

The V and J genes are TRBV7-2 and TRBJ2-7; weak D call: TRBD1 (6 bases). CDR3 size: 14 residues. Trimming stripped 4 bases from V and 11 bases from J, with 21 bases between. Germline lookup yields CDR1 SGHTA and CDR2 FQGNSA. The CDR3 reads CASSSDGQTTYEYF. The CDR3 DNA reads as TGTGCCAGCAGCTCAGACGGACAGACCACCTACGAGTACTTC.

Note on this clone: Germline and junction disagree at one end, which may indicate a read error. CDR3 sequence reads: CASSRTGRRNPDYEQYF. In nucleotides, the CDR3 is TGTGCTAGCAGTAGGACAGGGAGGCGGAACCCGGACTACGAGCAGTACTTC. The rearrangement joins TRBV7-7 to TRBJ2-7, with 8 positions matching TRBD1. This CDR3 is 17 amino acids long. In germline, CDR1 is SSHAT, CDR2 FNYEAQ (reference sequence).

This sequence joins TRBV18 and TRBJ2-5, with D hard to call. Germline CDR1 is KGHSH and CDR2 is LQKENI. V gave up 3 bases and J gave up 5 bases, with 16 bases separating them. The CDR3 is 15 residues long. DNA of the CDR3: TGTGCCAGCTCACCCAGGACGGATACTTGGGAGACCCAGTACTTC. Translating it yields CASSPRTDTWETQYF.

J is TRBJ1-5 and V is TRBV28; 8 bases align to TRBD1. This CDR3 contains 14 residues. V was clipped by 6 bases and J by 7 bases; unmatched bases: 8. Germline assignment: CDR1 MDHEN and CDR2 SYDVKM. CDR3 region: CASRTPGGRQPQHF. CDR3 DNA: TGTGCCAGCAGGACACCAGGGGGCAGACAGCCCCAGCATTTT.

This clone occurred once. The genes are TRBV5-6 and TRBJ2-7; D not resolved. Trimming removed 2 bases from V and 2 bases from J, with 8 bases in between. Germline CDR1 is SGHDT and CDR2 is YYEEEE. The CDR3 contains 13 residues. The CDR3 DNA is TGTGCCAGCAGCTTAGATACTACCTACGAGCAGTACTTC. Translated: CASSLDTTYEQYF.

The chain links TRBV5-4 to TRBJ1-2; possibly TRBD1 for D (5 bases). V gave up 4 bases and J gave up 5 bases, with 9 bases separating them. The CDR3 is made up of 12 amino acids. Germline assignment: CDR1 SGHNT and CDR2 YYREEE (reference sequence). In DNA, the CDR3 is TGTGCCAGCAGCCCCGGGGGGTATGGCTACACCTTC. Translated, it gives CASSPGGYGYTF.

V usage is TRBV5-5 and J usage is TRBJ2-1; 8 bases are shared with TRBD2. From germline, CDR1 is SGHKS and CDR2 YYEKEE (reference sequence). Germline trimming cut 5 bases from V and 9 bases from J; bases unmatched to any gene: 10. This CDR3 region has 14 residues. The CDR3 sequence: CASRLPGTSFEQFF. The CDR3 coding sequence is TGTGCCAGCAGACTACCCGGGACTAGTTTTGAGCAGTTCTTC.

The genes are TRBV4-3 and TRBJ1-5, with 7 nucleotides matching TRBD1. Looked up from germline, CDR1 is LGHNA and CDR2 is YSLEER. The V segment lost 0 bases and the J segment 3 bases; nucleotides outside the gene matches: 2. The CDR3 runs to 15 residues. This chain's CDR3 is CASSQDGTDNQPQHF. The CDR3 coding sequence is TGCGCCAGCAGCCAAGATGGGACAGACAATCAGCCCCAGCATTTT.

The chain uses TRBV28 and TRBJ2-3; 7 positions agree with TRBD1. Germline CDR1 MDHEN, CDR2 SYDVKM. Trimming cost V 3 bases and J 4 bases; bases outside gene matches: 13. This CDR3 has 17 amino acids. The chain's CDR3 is CASSFLTGLGAADTQYF. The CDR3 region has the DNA TGTGCCAGCAGTTTTTTGACAGGGTTGGGGGCGGCAGATACGCAGTATTTT.

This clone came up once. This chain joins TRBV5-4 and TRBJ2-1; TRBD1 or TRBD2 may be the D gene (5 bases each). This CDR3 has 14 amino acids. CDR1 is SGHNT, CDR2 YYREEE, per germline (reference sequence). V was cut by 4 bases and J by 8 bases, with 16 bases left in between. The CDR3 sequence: CASSRGGQPDEQFF. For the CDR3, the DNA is TGTGCCAGCAGCCGGGGCGGGCAGCCGGATGAGCAGTTCTTC.

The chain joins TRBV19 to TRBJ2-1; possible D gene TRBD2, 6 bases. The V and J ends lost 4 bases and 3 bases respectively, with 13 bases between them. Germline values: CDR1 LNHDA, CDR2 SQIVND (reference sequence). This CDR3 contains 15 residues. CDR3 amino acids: CASSSRELGYNEQFF. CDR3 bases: TGTGCCAGTAGTAGTCGGGAGTTAGGCTACAATGAGCAGTTCTTC.

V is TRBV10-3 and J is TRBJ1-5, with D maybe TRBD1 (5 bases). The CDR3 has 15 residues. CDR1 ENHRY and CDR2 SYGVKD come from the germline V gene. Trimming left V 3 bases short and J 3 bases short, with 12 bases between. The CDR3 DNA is TGTGCCATCAGTGATGCCCGACAGCTCAATCAGCCCCAGCATTTT. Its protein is CAISDARQLNQPQHF.

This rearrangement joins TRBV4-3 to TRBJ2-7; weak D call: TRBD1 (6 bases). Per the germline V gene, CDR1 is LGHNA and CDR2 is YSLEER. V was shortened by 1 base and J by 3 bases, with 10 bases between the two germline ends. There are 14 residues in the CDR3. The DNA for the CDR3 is TGCGCCAGCAGCCAAGTCAGCAGGGGCTACGAGCAGTACTTC. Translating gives CASSQVSRGYEQYF.

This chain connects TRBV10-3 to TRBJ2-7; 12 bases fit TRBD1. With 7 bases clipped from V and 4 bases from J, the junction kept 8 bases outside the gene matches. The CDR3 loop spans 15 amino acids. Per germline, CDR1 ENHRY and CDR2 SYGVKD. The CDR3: CAIKGTGGVAYEQYF. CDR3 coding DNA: TGTGCCATCAAAGGGACAGGGGGCGTTGCTTACGAGCAGTACTTC.

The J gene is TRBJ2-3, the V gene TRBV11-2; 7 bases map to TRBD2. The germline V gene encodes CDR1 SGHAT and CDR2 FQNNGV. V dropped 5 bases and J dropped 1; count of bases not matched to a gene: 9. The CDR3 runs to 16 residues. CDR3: CASSRGEGLRTDTQYF. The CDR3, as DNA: TGTGCCAGCAGCCGCGGGGAGGGTTTGCGCACAGATACGCAGTATTTT.

The CDR3 protein is CASSPTGPVRTQYF. The CDR3 DNA sequence: TGCGCCAGCAGCCCCACAGGTCCCGTGAGGACCCAGTACTTC. The chain combines TRBV5-1 with TRBJ2-5, with D possibly being TRBD1 (5 bases). CDR1 is SGHRS, CDR2 YFSETQ, per germline. Trimming removed 4 bases at V and 7 bases at J, with 17 bases between. CDR3 size: 14 residues.